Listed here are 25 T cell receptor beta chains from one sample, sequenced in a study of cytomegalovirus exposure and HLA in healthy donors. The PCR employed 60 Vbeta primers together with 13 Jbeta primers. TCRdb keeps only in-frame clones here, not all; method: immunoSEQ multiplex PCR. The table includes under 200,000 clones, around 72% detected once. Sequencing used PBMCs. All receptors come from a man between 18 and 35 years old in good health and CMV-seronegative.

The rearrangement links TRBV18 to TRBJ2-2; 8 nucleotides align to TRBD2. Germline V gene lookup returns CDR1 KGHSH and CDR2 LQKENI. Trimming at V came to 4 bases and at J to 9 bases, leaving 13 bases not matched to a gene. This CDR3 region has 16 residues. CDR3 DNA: TGTGCCAGCTCACAGCCGACTAGCGCGCTTTTAAGGGAGCTGTTTTTT. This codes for CASSQPTSALLRELFF.

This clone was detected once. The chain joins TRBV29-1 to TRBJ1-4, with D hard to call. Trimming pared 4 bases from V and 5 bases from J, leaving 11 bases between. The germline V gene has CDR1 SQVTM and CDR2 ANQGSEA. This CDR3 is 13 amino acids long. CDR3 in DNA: TGCAGCGTTGGGCCTAGTGAGAATGAAAAACTGTTTTTT. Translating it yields CSVGPSENEKLFF.

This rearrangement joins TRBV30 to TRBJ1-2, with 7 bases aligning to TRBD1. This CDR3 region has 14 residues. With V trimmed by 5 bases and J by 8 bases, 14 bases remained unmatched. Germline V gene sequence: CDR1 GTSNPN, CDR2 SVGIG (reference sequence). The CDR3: CAWDGTGADGGYTF. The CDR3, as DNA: TGTGCCTGGGATGGAACAGGGGCCGATGGAGGCTACACCTTC. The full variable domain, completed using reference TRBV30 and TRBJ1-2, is SQTIHQWPATLVQPVGSPLSLECTVEGTSNPNLYWYRQAAGRGLQLLFYSVGIGQISSEVPQNLSASRPQDRQFILSSKKLLLSDSGFYLCAWDGTGADGGYTFGSGTRLTVV.

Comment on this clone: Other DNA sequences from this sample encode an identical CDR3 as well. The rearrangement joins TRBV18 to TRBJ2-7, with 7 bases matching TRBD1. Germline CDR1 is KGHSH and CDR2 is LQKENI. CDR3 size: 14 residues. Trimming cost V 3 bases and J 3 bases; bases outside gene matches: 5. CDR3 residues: CASSPSTGIYEQYF. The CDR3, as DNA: TGTGCCAGCTCACCTTCGACAGGGATCTACGAGCAGTACTTC. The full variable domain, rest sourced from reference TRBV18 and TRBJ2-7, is NAGVMQNPRHLVRRRGQEARLRCSPMKGHSHVYWYRQLPEEGLKFMVYLQKENIIDESGMPKERFSAEFPKEGPSILRIQQVVRGDSAAYFCASSPSTGIYEQYFGPGTRLTVT.

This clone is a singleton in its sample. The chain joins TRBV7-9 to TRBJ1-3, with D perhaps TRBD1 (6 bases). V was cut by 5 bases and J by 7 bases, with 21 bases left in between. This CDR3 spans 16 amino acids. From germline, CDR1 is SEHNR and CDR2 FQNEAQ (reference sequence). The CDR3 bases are TGTGCCAGCAGCCTAACGACGGGACAAACAAGGAACACCATATATTTT. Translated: CASSLTTGQTRNTIYF.

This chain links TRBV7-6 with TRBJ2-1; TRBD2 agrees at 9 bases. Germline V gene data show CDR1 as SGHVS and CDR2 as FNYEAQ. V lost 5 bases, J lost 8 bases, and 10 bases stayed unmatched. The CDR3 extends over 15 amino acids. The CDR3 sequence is CASSLSGRWGYEQFF. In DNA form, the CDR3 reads TGTGCCAGCAGCCTTAGCGGGAGATGGGGGTATGAGCAGTTCTTC.

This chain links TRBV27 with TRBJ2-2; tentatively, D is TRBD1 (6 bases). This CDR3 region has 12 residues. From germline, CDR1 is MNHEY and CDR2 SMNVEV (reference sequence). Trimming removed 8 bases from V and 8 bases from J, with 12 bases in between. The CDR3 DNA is TGTGCCAGCTCCAAGGGGGTGGGGGAGCTGTTTTTT. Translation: CASSKGVGELFF.

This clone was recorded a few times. CDR3 protein: CASSGLGEATNEKLFF. DNA of the CDR3: TGTGCCAGCAGTGGGTTGGGGGAGGCTACTAATGAAAAACTGTTTTTT. The chain couples TRBV2 to TRBJ1-4; TRBD1 might be the D (5 bases). The germline V and J ends were trimmed by 4 bases and 2 bases, with 14 bases remaining between them. The CDR3 covers 16 residues. Germline CDR1 reads SNHLY; CDR2 reads FYNNEI.

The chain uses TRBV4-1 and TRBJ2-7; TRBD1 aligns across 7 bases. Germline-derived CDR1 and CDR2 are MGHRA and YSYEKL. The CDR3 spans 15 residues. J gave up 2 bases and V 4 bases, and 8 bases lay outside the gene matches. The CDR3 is CASSPLTGSPYEQYF. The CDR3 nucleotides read TGCGCCAGCAGCCCACTGACAGGGTCCCCCTACGAGCAGTACTTC.

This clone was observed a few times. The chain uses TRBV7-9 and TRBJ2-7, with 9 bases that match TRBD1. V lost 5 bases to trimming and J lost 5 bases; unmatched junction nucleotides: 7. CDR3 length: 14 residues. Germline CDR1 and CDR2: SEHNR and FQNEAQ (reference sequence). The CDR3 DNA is TGTGCCAGCAGCCGAGGGACAGGGCGCCACGAGCAGTACTTC. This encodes CASSRGTGRHEQYF.

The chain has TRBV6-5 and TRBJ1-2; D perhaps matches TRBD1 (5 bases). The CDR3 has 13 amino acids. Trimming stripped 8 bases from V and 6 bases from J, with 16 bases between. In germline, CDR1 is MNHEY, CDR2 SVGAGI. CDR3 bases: TGTGCCAGCGGAACTACGGACACCCATGGCTACACCTTC. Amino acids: CASGTTDTHGYTF.

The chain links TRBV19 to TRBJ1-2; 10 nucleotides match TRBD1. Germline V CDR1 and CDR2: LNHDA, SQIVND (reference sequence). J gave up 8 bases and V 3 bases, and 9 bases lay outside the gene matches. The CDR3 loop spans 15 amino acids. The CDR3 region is CASSIVGQGERGYTF. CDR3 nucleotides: TGTGCCAGTAGTATTGTCGGACAGGGGGAACGAGGCTACACCTTC.

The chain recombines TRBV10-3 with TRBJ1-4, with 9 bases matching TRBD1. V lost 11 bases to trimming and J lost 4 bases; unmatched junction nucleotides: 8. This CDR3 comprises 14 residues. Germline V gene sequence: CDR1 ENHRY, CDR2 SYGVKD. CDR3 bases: TGTGCCGTGGGACAGGGAATGGGTAATGAAAAACTGTTTTTT. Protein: CAVGQGMGNEKLFF.

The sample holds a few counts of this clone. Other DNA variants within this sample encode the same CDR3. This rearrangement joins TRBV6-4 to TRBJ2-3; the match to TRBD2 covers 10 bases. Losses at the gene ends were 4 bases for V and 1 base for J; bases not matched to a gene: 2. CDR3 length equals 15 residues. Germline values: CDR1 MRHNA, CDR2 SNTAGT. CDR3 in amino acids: CASSVGTSGTDTQYF. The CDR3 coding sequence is TGTGCCAGCAGTGTAGGGACTAGCGGCACAGATACGCAGTATTTT.

The DNA for the CDR3 is TGTGCCAGCAGCTTTTCAAGCGGGGACTACGAGCAGTACTTC. It yields the protein CASSFSSGDYEQYF. The rearrangement links TRBV7-2 to TRBJ2-7; the match to TRBD2 covers 7 bases. CDR1 SGHTA and CDR2 FQGNSA come from the germline V gene. CDR3 length equals 14 residues. J was trimmed by 3 bases and V by 3 bases; bases with no gene match: 5.

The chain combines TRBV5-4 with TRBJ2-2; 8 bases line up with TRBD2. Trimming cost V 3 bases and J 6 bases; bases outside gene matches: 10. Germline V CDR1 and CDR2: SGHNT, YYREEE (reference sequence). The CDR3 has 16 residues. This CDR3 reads CASSSLAGPDAGELFF. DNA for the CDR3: TGTGCCAGCAGCTCTTTAGCGGGGCCGGACGCCGGGGAGCTGTTTTTT.

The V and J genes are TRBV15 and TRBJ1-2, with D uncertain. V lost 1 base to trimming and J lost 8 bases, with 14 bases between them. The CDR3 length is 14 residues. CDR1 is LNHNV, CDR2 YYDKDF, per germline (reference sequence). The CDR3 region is CATSRGKVAGGYTF. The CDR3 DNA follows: TGTGCCACCAGCAGAGGCAAGGTCGCGGGGGGCTACACCTTC.

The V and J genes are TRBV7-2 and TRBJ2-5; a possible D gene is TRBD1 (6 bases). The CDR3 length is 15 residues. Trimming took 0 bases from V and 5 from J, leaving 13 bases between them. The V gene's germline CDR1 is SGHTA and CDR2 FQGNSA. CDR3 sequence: CASSLASGETETQYF. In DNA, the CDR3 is TGTGCCAGCAGCTTAGCGTCAGGGGAAACGGAGACCCAGTACTTC. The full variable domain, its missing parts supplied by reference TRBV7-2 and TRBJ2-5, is GAGVSQSPSNKVTEKGKDVELRCDPISGHTALYWYRQSLGQGLEFLIYFQGNSAPDKSGLPSDRFSAERTGGSVSTLTIQRTQQEDSAVYLCASSLASGETETQYFGPGTRLLVL.

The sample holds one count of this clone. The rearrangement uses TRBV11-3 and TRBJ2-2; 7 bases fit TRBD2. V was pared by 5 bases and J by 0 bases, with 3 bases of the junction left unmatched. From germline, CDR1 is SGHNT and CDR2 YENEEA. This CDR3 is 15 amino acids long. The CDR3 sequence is CASSRGLPNTGELFF. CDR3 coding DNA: TGTGCCAGCAGCCGGGGACTACCGAACACCGGGGAGCTGTTTTTT.

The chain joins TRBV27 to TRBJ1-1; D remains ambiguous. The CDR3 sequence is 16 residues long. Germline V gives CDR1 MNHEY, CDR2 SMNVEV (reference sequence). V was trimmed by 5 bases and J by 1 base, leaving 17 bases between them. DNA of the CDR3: TGTGCCAGCAGTGTTATACCGGGTTACAAGAACACTGAAGCTTTCTTT. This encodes CASSVIPGYKNTEAFF.

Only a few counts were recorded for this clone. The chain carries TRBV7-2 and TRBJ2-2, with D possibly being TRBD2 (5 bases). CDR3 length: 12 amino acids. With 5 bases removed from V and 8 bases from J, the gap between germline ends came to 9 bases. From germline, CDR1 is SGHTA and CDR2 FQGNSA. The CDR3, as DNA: TGTGCCAGCAGCCCCCCGGGGGGGGAGCTGTTTTTT. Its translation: CASSPPGGELFF.

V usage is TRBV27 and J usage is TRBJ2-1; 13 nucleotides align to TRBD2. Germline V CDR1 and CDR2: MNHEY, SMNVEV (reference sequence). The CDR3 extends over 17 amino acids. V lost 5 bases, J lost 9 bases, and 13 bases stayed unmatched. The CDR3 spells CASSRLLAGGPDGEQFF. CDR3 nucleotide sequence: TGTGCCAGCAGTAGATTACTAGCGGGAGGGCCTGACGGTGAGCAGTTCTTC.

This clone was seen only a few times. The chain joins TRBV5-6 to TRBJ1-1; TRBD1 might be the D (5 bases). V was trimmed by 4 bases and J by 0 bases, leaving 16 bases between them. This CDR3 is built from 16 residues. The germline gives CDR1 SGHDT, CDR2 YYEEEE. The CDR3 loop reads CASSLSMGGVNTEAFF. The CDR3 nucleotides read TGTGCCAGCAGCCTAAGTATGGGGGGGGTGAACACTGAAGCTTTCTTT.

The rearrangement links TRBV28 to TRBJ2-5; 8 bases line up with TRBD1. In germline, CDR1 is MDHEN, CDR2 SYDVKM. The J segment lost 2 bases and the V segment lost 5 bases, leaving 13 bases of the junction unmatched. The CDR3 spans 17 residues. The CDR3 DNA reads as TGTGCCAGCAGTGGGACTGGGAACAGGGGGTTACAAGAGACCCAGTACTTC. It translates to CASSGTGNRGLQETQYF.

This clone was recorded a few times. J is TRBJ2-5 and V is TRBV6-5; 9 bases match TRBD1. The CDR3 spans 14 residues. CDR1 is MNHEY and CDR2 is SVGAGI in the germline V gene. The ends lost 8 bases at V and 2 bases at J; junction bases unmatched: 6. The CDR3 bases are TGTGCCAGCGGAACCGGGACAGGGCAAGAGACCCAGTACTTC. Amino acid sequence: CASGTGTGQETQYF.